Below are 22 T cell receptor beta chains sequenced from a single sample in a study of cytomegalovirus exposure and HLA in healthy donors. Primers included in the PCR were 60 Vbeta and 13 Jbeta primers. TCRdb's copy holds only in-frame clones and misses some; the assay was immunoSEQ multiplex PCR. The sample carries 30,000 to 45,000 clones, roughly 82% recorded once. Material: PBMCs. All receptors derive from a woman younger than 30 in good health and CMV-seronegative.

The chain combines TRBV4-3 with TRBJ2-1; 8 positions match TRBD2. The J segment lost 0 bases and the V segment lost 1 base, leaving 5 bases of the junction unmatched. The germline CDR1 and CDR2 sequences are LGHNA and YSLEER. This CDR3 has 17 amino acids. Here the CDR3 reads CASSQVYGGVSYNEQFF. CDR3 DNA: TGCGCCAGCAGCCAAGTATACGGGGGGGTCTCCTACAATGAGCAGTTCTTC.

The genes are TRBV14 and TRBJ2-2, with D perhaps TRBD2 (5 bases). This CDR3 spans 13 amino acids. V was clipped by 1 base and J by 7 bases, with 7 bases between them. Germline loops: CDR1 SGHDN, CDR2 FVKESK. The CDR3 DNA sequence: TGTGCCAGCAGCCAAGGACGGGGCGGGGAGCTGTTTTTT. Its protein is CASSQGRGGELFF.

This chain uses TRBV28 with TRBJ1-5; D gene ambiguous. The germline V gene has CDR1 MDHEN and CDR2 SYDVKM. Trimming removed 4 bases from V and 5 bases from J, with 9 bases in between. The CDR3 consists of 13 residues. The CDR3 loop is CASSSSKHQPQHF. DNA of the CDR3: TGTGCCAGCAGTTCTTCTAAGCATCAGCCCCAGCATTTT.

This CDR3 reads CASSTDFYGYTF. CDR3 DNA sequence: TGTGCCAGCAGCACAGATTTCTATGGCTACACCTTC. V and J are TRBV28 and TRBJ1-2; D gene uncertain. Germline CDR1 is MDHEN and CDR2 is SYDVKM. The CDR3 extends over 12 amino acids. V was trimmed by 6 bases and J by 4 bases, leaving 9 bases between them.

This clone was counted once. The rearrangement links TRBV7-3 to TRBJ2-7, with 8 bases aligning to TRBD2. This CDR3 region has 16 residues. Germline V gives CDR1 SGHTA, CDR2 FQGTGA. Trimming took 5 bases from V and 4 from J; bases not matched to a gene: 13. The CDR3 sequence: CASSPTGGGNFYEQYF. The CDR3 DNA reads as TGTGCCAGCAGCCCAACCGGCGGGGGGAACTTTTACGAGCAGTACTTC.

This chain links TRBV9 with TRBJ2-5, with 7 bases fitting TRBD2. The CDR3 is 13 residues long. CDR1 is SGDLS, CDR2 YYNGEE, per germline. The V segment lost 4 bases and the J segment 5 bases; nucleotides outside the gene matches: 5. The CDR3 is CASSLGGVETQYF. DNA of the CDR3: TGTGCCAGCAGCCTGGGGGGGGTGGAGACCCAGTACTTC.

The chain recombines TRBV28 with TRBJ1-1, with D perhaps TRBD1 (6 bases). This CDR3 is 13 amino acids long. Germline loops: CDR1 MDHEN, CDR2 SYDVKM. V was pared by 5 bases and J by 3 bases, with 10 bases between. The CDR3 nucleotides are TGTGCCAGCAGTCCCGACAGGTACACTGAAGCTTTCTTT. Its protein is CASSPDRYTEAFF. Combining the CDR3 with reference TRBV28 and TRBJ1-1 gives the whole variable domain DVKVTQSSRYLVKRTGEKVFLECVQDMDHENMFWYRQDPGLGLRLIYFSYDVKMKEKGDIPEGYSVSREKKERFSLILESASTNQTSMYLCASSPDRYTEAFFGQGTRLTVV.

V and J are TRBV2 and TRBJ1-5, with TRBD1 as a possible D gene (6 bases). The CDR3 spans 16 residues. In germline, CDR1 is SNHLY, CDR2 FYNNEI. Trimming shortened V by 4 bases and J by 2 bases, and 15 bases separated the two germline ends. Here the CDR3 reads CASSATSDSRNQPQHF. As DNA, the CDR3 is TGTGCCAGCAGTGCTACCTCGGACAGCCGCAATCAGCCCCAGCATTTT.

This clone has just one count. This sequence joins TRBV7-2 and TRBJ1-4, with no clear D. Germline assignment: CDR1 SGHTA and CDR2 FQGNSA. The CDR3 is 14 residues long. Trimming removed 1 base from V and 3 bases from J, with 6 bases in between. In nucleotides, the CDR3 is TGTGCCAGCAGCTTAGGACACGCTAATGAAAAACTGTTTTTT. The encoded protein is CASSLGHANEKLFF. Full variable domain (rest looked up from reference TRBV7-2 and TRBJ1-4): GAGVSQSPSNKVTEKGKDVELRCDPISGHTALYWYRQSLGQGLEFLIYFQGNSAPDKSGLPSDRFSAERTGGSVSTLTIQRTQQEDSAVYLCASSLGHANEKLFFGSGTQLSVL.

The chain's CDR3 is CASSVQASGAEDTQYF. CDR3 coding DNA: TGTGCCAGTAGCGTTCAAGCTAGCGGGGCAGAAGATACGCAGTATTTT. This rearrangement joins TRBV19 to TRBJ2-3; TRBD2 matches 9 bases. Losses at the gene ends were 6 bases for V and 5 bases for J; bases not matched to a gene: 12. The CDR3 sequence is 16 residues long. Germline V gene lookup returns CDR1 LNHDA and CDR2 SQIVND (reference sequence). The entire variable domain, with the rest obtained from reference TRBV19 and TRBJ2-3, is as follows: DGGITQSPKYLFRKEGQNVTLSCEQNLNHDAMYWYRQDPGQGLRLIYYSQIVNDFQKGDIAEGYSVSREKKESFPLTVTSAQKNPTAFYLCASSVQASGAEDTQYFGPGTRLTVL.

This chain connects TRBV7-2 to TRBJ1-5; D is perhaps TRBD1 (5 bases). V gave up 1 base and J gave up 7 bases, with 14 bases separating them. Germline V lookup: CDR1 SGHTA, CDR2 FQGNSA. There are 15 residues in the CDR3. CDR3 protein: CASSLVGVQGQPQHF. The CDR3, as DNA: TGTGCCAGCAGCTTAGTAGGGGTCCAGGGACAGCCCCAGCATTTT.

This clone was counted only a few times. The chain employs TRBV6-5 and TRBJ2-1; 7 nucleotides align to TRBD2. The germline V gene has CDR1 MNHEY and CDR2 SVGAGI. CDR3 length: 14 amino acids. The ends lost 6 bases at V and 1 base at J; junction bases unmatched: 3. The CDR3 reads CASRELASYNEQFF. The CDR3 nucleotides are TGTGCCAGCAGGGAACTAGCGTCCTACAATGAGCAGTTCTTC.

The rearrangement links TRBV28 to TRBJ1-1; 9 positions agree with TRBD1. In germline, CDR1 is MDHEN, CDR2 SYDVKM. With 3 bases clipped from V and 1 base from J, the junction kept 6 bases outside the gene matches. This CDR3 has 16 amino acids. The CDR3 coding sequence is TGTGCCAGCAGTTTGGGACAGGGTGTGGGGAACACTGAAGCTTTCTTT. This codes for CASSLGQGVGNTEAFF.

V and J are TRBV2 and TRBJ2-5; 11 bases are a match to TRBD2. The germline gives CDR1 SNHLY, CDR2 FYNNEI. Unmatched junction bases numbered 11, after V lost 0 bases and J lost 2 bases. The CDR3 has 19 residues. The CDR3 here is CASSEAIGGLAGGQETQYF. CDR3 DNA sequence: TGTGCCAGCAGTGAAGCGATCGGTGGTCTAGCGGGGGGTCAAGAGACCCAGTACTTC.

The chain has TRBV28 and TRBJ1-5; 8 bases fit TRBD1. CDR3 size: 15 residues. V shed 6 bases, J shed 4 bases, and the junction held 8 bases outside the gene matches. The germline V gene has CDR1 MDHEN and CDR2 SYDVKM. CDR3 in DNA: TGTGCCAGCAGCTTAAAGACAGGGGCAAATCAGCCCCAGCATTTT. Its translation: CASSLKTGANQPQHF.

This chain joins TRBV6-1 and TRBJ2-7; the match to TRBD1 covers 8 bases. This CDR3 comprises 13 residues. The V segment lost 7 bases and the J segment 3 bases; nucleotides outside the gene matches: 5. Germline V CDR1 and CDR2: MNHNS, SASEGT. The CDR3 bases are TGTGCCAGCAACAGGGGGTTTGACTACGAGCAGTACTTC. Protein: CASNRGFDYEQYF.

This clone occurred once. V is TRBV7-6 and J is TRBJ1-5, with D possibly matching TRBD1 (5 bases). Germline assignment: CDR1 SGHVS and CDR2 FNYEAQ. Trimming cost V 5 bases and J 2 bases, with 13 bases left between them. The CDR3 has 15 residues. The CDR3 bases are TGTGCCAGCAGCGCTGGGGCGGGGGGCAATCAGCCCCAGCATTTT. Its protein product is CASSAGAGGNQPQHF.

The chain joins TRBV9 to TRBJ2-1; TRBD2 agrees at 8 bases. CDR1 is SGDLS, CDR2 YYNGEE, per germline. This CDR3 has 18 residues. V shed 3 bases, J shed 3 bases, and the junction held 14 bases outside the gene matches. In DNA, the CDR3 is TGTGCCAGCAGCGGAGGTCCCTTAGCGGGATCTTTCTACAATGAGCAGTTCTTC. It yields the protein CASSGGPLAGSFYNEQFF.

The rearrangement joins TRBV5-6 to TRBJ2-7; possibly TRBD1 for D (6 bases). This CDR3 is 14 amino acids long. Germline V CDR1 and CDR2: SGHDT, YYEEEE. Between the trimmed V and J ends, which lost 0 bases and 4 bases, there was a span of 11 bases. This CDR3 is CASSLVQGAYEQYF. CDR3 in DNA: TGTGCCAGCAGCTTGGTACAGGGTGCGTACGAGCAGTACTTC.

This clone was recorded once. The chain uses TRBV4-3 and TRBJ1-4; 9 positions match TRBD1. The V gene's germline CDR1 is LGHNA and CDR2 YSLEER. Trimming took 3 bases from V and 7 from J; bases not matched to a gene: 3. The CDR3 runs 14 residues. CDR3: CASSQDRGGEKLFF. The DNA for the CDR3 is TGCGCCAGCAGCCAGGACAGGGGTGGTGAAAAACTGTTTTTT.

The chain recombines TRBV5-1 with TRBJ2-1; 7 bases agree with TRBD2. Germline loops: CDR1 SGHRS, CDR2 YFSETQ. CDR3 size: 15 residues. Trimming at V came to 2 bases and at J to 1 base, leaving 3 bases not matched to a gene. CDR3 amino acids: CASSFASGSYNEQFF. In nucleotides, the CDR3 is TGCGCCAGCAGCTTCGCTAGCGGTTCCTACAATGAGCAGTTCTTC.

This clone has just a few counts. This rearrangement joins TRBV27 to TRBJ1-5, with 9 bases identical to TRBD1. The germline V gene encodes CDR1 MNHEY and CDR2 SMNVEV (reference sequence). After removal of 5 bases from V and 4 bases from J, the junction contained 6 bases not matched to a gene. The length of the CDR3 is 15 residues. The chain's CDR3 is CASSKQGALNQPQHF. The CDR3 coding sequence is TGTGCCAGCAGTAAACAGGGGGCGCTGAATCAGCCCCAGCATTTT.